The 27 T cell receptor beta chains below come from one sample, sequenced in a study of T cell repertoires in cytomegalovirus infection. TCRdb re-called the reads with MiXCR, one entry per CDR3 protein. The table has 600,000 to 800,000 distinct CDR3 sequences, roughly a quarter seen once. The sequencing sample was made of CD8+ T cells from PBMCs. These receptors originate from a human donor in good health (CMV status not recorded). Some clones in this sample may be carry-over from other donors' samples.

This clonotype was observed many times. J is TRBJ2-7 and V is TRBV27, with D possibly being TRBD1 or TRBD2 (5 bases each). V lost 2 bases and J lost 1, with 15 bases in between. This CDR3 spans 16 amino acids. Germline loops: CDR1 MNHEY, CDR2 SMNVEV (reference sequence). Written as DNA, the CDR3 is TGTGCCAGCAGTTTAAGAGGGGACGGCGTTTCCTACGAGCAGTACTTC. Translating gives CASSLRGDGVSYEQYF.

Comment on this clonotype: This could be a read error, since a much larger clone is one nucleotide away. V gene TRBV6-5 combines with J gene TRBJ1-1, with D possibly TRBD1 on 6 matching bases. The CDR3 contains 14 residues. Trimming removed 2 bases from V and 1 base from J, with 8 bases in between. Germline assignment: CDR1 MNHEY and CDR2 SVGAGI. This chain's CDR3 is CASSYGTKNTEAFF. CDR3 in DNA: TGTGCCAGCAGTTACGGGACAAAGAACACTGAAGCTTTCTTT.

The chain combines TRBV29-1 with TRBJ2-1, with a possible D match to TRBD1 (6 bases). The germline V gene has CDR1 SQVTM and CDR2 ANQGSEA. The CDR3 covers 12 residues. V lost 1 base and J 10 bases, leaving 11 bases between the germline ends. The CDR3 sequence is CSVEAGTKEQFF. The CDR3 coding sequence is TGCAGCGTTGAAGCTGGGACAAAAGAGCAGTTCTTC.

At least ten counts were recorded for this clonotype. J is TRBJ2-7 and V is TRBV7-8, with 8 bases matching TRBD1. V lost 2 bases, J lost 0 bases, and 6 bases stayed unmatched. CDR3 length: 16 residues. Germline CDR1 SGHVS, CDR2 FQNEAQ. The chain's CDR3 is CASSLSGQGNSYEQYV. CDR3 DNA sequence: TGTGCCAGCAGCTTATCAGGACAGGGCAACTCCTACGAGCAGTACGTC.

This clonotype showed up just a few times. This clone may be a read error of a much larger clone one base away. The chain has TRBV3-1 and TRBJ1-2; 8 bases agree with TRBD1. The CDR3 is 13 amino acids. Germline V CDR1 and CDR2: LGHDT, YNNKEL (reference sequence). V lost 3 bases, J lost 4 bases, and 1 base stayed unmatched. This CDR3 reads CASSQTGVYGYTF. The CDR3 region has the DNA TGTGCCAGCAGCCAGACAGGGGTCTATGGCTACACCTTC.

The sample holds a few counts of this clonotype. CDR3 sequence reads: CASSLAGRINEQFF. The CDR3 DNA reads as TGCGCCAGCTCCCTGGCGGGGCGGATTAATGAGCAGTTCTTC. The chain employs TRBV10-1 and TRBJ2-1; tentative D call: TRBD2 (6 bases). Trimming took 8 bases from V and 7 from J, leaving 18 bases between them. This CDR3 contains 14 residues. The germline V gene has CDR1 WNHNN and CDR2 SYGVQD (reference sequence).

The rearrangement links TRBV28 to TRBJ1-2, with D uncertain. The CDR3 runs 12 residues. The germline gives CDR1 MDHEN, CDR2 SYDVKM. Between the trimmed V and J ends, which lost 7 bases and 8 bases, there was a span of 14 bases. CDR3 DNA: TGTGCCAGCACCGACCGCATGGACGGCTACACCTTC. It encodes CASTDRMDGYTF.

The chain has TRBV7-9 and TRBJ1-5; 9 bases are shared with TRBD1. Per the germline V gene, CDR1 is SEHNR and CDR2 is FQNEAQ (reference sequence). CDR3 length equals 18 residues. V lost 4 bases and J lost 1; bases outside the gene matches: 11. The CDR3 DNA is TGTGCCAGCAGCTCCCGGGACAGGGTAAAGGGGAGCAATCAGCCCCAGCATTTT. This gives the protein CASSSRDRVKGSNQPQHF.

Many counts were recorded for this clonotype. The CDR3 reads CASRPGTGGNHEQYV. In nucleotides, the CDR3 is TGTGCCAGCAGGCCCGGGACAGGGGGTAACCACGAGCAGTACGTC. The chain recombines TRBV2 with TRBJ2-7; 11 bases are shared with TRBD1. V gave up 6 bases and J gave up 5 bases; unmatched junction bases: 9. This CDR3 has 15 residues. Germline-derived CDR1 and CDR2 are SNHLY and FYNNEI.

This clonotype was recorded many times. The chain links TRBV28 to TRBJ1-2, with D unresolved. Between the trimmed V and J ends, which lost 5 bases and 4 bases, there was a span of 5 bases. Germline lookup yields CDR1 MDHEN and CDR2 SYDVKM. The CDR3 runs 11 residues. The CDR3 here is CASSRSYGYTF. The CDR3 nucleotides read TGTGCCAGCAGTCGGTCCTATGGCTACACCTTC.

This chain connects TRBV19 to TRBJ2-7; tentative D call: TRBD1 (7 bases). This CDR3 has 15 residues. Deletions cut 8 bases from V and 0 bases from J, with 17 bases between. Germline CDR1 reads LNHDA; CDR2 reads SQIVND (reference sequence). CDR3: CASRMRDSSSYEQYF. CDR3 coding DNA: TGTGCCAGTCGCATGCGGGACAGCAGCTCCTACGAGCAGTACTTC.

This clonotype was recorded many times. The chain recombines TRBV15 with TRBJ2-7; D possibly matches TRBD1 or TRBD2 (5 bases each). The CDR3 has 13 residues. The ends were cut back, 5 bases at V and 7 bases at J, with 15 bases in the middle. Germline values: CDR1 LNHNV, CDR2 YYDKDF (reference sequence). The DNA of the CDR3 is TGTGCCACCAGCCCCGGGACCGTTCTGGAGCAGTACGTC. This encodes CATSPGTVLEQYV.

This clonotype was recorded once. The V call is TRBV13, the J call TRBJ2-1; D perhaps matches TRBD2 (6 bases). This CDR3 spans 14 amino acids. V dropped 7 bases and J dropped 7 bases, with 17 bases sitting between them. The germline V gene has CDR1 PRHDT and CDR2 FYEKMQ (reference sequence). The CDR3 DNA sequence: TGTGCCAGCACCACTGCGGGGCCGGGAAATGAGCAGTTCTTC. Translated, it gives CASTTAGPGNEQFF. The full variable domain, its missing parts supplied by reference TRBV13 and TRBJ2-1, is AAGVIQSPRHLIKEKRETATLKCYPIPRHDTVYWYQQGPGQDPQFLISFYEKMQSDKGSIPDRFSAQQFSDYHSELNMSSLELGDSALYFCASTTAGPGNEQFFGPGTRLTVL.

Worth noting for this clonotype: Being one base from a much bigger clone, this may be a read error. The chain links TRBV7-9 to TRBJ2-2, with a tentative D call TRBD2 (6 bases). Trimming removed 9 bases from V and 4 bases from J, with 21 bases in between. Germline CDR1 reads SEHNR; CDR2 reads FQNEAQ (reference sequence). The CDR3 loop spans 16 amino acids. Written as DNA, the CDR3 is TGTGCCAGTGAATCTTTGGAACTAGCCCCCACCGGGGAGCTGTTTTTT. Translating it yields CASESLELAPTGELFF.

Many counts were recorded for this clonotype. The chain links TRBV6-5 to TRBJ2-3; 9 nucleotides match TRBD1. Germline CDR1 and CDR2: MNHEY and SVGAGI. V gave up 6 bases and J gave up 6 bases; unmatched junction bases: 10. There are 15 residues in the CDR3. The CDR3 spells CASSMYRGLMDTQYF. The CDR3 DNA reads TGTGCCAGCAGCATGTACAGGGGGCTGATGGATACGCAGTATTTT.

V gene TRBV9 combines with J gene TRBJ2-3; no definite D call. With 5 bases removed from V and 4 bases from J, the gap between germline ends came to 20 bases. CDR1 is SGDLS, CDR2 YYNGEE, per germline. This CDR3 spans 16 amino acids. CDR3 coding DNA: TGTGCCAGCAGTATCCTCGCGGCCTACGATGCAGATACGCAGTATTTT. Protein product: CASSILAAYDADTQYF.

This clonotype was detected only a few times. The rearrangement links TRBV28 to TRBJ1-2; a weak D match, TRBD1 (6 bases). V shed 3 bases and J shed 8 bases, with 16 bases lying between them. The germline V gene has CDR1 MDHEN and CDR2 SYDVKM. This CDR3 has 14 amino acids. CDR3 nucleotides: TGTGCCAGCAGTTTTCCAGGGGCGACCGCGGGCTACACCTTC. It yields the protein CASSFPGATAGYTF.

This clonotype was observed a handful of times. The V and J genes are TRBV24-1 and TRBJ1-1; D not resolved. V was trimmed by 4 bases and J by 0 bases, leaving 5 bases between them. This CDR3 is built from 13 residues. Germline-derived CDR1 and CDR2 are KGHDR and SFDVKD. The CDR3 DNA sequence: TGTGCCACCAGTGAAAAGATGAACACTGAAGCTTTCTTT. Its translation is CATSEKMNTEAFF.

There are a few counts of this clonotype. The J gene is TRBJ2-2, the V gene TRBV28; D might be TRBD2 (5 bases). Looked up from germline, CDR1 is MDHEN and CDR2 is SYDVKM. The CDR3 totals 14 residues. The germline V and J ends were trimmed by 6 bases and 6 bases, with 14 bases remaining between them. The CDR3, as DNA: TGTGCCAGCAGCCCGACCGCGGGCCCCGGGGAGCTGTTTTTT. Translation gives CASSPTAGPGELFF. The whole variable domain, filled in from reference TRBV28 and TRBJ2-2, reads DVKVTQSSRYLVKRTGEKVFLECVQDMDHENMFWYRQDPGLGLRLIYFSYDVKMKEKGDIPEGYSVSREKKERFSLILESASTNQTSMYLCASSPTAGPGELFFGEGSRLTVL.

In regard to this clonotype: Possible read error: a much larger clone is one base away. The CDR3 carries no conserved terminal phenylalanine or tryptophan, so it likely arises from a read error. The rearrangement links TRBV7-8 to TRBJ2-3; maybe TRBD1 (5 bases). The CDR3 length is 13 residues. The V end was cut by 8 bases, the J end by 0 bases, with 9 bases between. Germline-derived CDR1 and CDR2 are SGHVS and FQNEAQ. CDR3 coding DNA: TGTGCCAGCGGGGCTACCAGCACAGATACGCAGTATTCT. It yields the protein CASGATSTDTQYS.

In this sample, this clonotype turned up a few times. This chain uses TRBV10-3 with TRBJ2-2; possibly TRBD2 for D (6 bases). Trimming shortened V by 4 bases and J by 8 bases, and 20 bases separated the two germline ends. The germline CDR1 and CDR2 sequences are ENHRY and SYGVKD. This CDR3 is 16 amino acids long. The DNA of the CDR3 is TGTGCCATCAGTGGGGGGGATTACACCCCACCTGGGGAGCTGTTTTTT. This encodes CAISGGDYTPPGELFF.

This clonotype was found a few times. V usage is TRBV7-9 and J usage is TRBJ1-1; possibly TRBD1 for D (5 bases). The germline V and J ends were trimmed by 5 bases and 4 bases, with 17 bases remaining between them. The CDR3 spans 15 residues. CDR1 is SEHNR and CDR2 is FQNEAQ in the germline V gene (reference sequence). CDR3 sequence (DNA): TGTGCCAGCAGCCCAGGACACAGGCCTCCCACTGAAGCTTTCTTT. Translation: CASSPGHRPPTEAFF.

J is TRBJ2-5 and V is TRBV2; a weak D match, TRBD1 (5 bases). CDR1 is SNHLY, CDR2 FYNNEI, per germline. Trimming left V 1 base short and J 0 bases short, with 9 bases between. This CDR3 comprises 15 residues. The CDR3 bases are TGTGCCAGCAGTGAAGGCAGGGCGTACCAAGAGACCCAGTACTTC. This translates into CASSEGRAYQETQYF. Full variable domain (rest looked up from reference TRBV2 and TRBJ2-5): EPEVTQTPSHQVTQMGQEVILRCVPISNHLYFYWYRQILGQKVEFLVSFYNNEISEKSEIFDDQFSVERPDGSNFTLKIRSTKLEDSAMYFCASSEGRAYQETQYFGPGTRLLVL.

The CDR3 loop reads CSAMVGVINYGYTF. In DNA form, the CDR3 reads TGCAGTGCGATGGTGGGAGTAATCAACTATGGCTACACCTTC. The gene calls are TRBV20-1 and TRBJ1-2, with D unresolved. The CDR3 runs 14 residues. Germline loops: CDR1 DFQATT, CDR2 SNEGSKA (reference sequence). The V end lost 6 bases, the J end lost 2 bases, and 16 bases lay between the germline ends.

In this sample, this clonotype turned up many times. This chain links TRBV12-3 or TRBV12-4 with TRBJ1-1, with 7 positions matching TRBD1. The CDR3 sequence is 17 residues long. V was pared by 3 bases and J by 1 base, with 11 bases of the junction left unmatched. This CDR3 reads CASSLLVGQATNTEAFF. CDR3 in DNA: TGTGCCAGCAGTTTGCTAGTTGGACAGGCGACGAACACTGAAGCTTTCTTT.

This clonotype was picked up a small number of times. The CDR3 protein is CASSATPWGYEQYV. For the CDR3, the DNA is TGTGCCAGCAGTGCCACCCCGTGGGGGTACGAGCAGTACGTC. The chain is built from TRBV25-1 and TRBJ2-7; tentatively, D is TRBD1 or TRBD2 (5 bases each). V shed 4 bases and J shed 4 bases, with 14 bases lying between them. The germline V gene has CDR1 MGHDK and CDR2 SYGVNS. The length of the CDR3 is 14 residues.

This clonotype was seen many times. The J gene is TRBJ1-2, the V gene TRBV7-9; 7 bases match TRBD1. Germline CDR1 SEHNR, CDR2 FQNEAQ (reference sequence). V lost 5 bases, J lost 6 bases, and 6 bases stayed unmatched. The CDR3 runs to 13 residues. The CDR3 bases are TGTGCCAGCAGCCTCGACAGGGTGGATGGCTACACCTTC. Translation: CASSLDRVDGYTF.